This TCR beta chain was recovered during a study of cytomegalovirus exposure and HLA in healthy donors. Germline V gives CDR1 MDHEN, CDR2 SYDVKM. The CDR3 runs to 14 residues. Trimming pared 5 bases from V and 4 bases from J, leaving 13 bases between. General study points: 16,951 TCR beta sequences were associated with HLA alleles at 0.05 false discovery rate in a later analysis. An apparent linkage of common viral pathogens to several of the most significant clusters emerged in a later analysis. What TCR beta sequences reportedly achieved was accurate prediction of HLA-A and HLA-B alleles in most subjects. Reportedly, cytomegalovirus status was diagnosed with high sensitivity and specificity.

Only one count was recorded for this clone. No antigen is known for it. Amplification used 60 Vbeta primers and 13 Jbeta primers. Clones were read by immunoSEQ multiplex PCR, and TCRdb kept only the in-frame ones, dropping some. The table lists 200,000 to 250,000 clones, about 80% of them singletons. The sample consisted of PBMCs. The V and J genes are TRBV28 and TRBJ2-3; D ambiguous. The receptor comes from a girl under 18 in good health and CMV-seronegative. CDR3 sequence (DNA): TGTGCCAGCAGTACGCCCCAGTTCGCAGATACGCAGTATTTT. Translation: CASSTPQFADTQYF.